Sequencing of this TCR beta chain was carried out in a study of cytomegalovirus exposure and HLA in healthy donors. About the research overall: Genotyping of roughly 400 donors showed that 70% to 90% belonged to the Caucasian-associated ancestry cluster.

60 Vbeta and 13 Jbeta primers were used in PCR. Clones were sequenced by immunoSEQ multiplex PCR, and TCRdb holds only the in-frame ones, with some missing. There are some 120,000 clones in the sample; around 72% occur only once, and 3.5% to 4.5% lies in the top ten. There are 16 residues in the CDR3. Germline trimming cut 2 bases from V and 1 base from J; bases unmatched to any gene: 4. The gene calls are TRBV5-3 and TRBJ2-3; 10 nucleotides align to TRBD2. TRBV5-3 is recorded as an ORF, its role being uncertain. The sequenced material came from PBMCs. The clonotype comes from a man aged 25-40 years in good health and CMV-seronegative. CDR3: CARSFLAGGGTDTQYF. DNA of the CDR3: TGTGCCAGAAGCTTCTTAGCGGGGGGCGGCACAGATACGCAGTATTTT.